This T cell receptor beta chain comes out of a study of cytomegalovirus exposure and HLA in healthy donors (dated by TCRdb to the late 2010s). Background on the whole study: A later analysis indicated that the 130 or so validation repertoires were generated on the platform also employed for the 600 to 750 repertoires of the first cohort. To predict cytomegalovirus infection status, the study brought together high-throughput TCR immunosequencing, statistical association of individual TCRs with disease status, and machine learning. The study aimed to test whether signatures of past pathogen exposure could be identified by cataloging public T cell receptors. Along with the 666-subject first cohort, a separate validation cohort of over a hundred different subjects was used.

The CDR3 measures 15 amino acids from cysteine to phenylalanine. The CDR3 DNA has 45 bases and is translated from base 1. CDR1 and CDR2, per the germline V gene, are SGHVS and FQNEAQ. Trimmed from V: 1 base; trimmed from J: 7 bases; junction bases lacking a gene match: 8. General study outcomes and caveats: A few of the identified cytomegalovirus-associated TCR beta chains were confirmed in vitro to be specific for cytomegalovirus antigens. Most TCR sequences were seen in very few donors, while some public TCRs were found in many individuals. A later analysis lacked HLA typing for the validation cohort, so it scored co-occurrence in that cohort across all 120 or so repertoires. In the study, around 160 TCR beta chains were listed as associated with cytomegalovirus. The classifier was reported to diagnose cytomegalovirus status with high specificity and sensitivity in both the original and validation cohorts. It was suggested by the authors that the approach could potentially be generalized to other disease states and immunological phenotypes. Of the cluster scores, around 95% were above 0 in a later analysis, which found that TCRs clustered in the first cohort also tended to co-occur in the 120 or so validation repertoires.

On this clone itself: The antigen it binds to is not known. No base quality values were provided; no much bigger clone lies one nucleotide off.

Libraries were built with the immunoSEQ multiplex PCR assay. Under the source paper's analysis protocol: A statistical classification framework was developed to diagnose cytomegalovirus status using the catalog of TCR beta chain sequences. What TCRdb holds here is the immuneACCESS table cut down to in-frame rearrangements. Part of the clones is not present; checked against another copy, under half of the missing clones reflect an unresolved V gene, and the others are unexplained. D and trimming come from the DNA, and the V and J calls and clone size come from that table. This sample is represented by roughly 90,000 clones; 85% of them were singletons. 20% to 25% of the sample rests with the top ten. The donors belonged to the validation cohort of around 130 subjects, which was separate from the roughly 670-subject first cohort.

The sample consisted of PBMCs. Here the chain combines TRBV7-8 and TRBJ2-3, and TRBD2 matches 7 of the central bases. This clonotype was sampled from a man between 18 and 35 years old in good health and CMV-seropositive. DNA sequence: TGTGCCAGCAGCTTAGTAGGCGGGAGTGGCTATACGCAGTATTTT. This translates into CASSLVGGSGYTQYF.